Listed below are T cell receptor beta chains from one sample, sequenced in a study of molecular identifiers for immune sequencing clone quantification. TCRdb passed the PCR reads through MiXCR, listing each CDR3 protein once. Of some 590,000 distinct CDR3 sequences listed, roughly 23% were seen once; the top ten hold 0.78%. The sample taken for sequencing was naive CD8+ T cells from blood, with Jurkat cell RNA spiked in. All receptors derive from a human donor in good health. Some libraries in this study had Jurkat cell RNA spiked in. Each CDR3 is given with its conserved first and last residue. D genes are given only for firm matches. For some rows the clone size is stated as once, few or many, or as a class when expanded; others skip it.

abundance: .; len: 15; j_gene: TRBJ2-1; v_gene: TRBV30; d_gene: .; CDR3aa: CAWSPRDTVYNEQFF; CDR3nt: TGTGCCTGGAGTCCACGGGACACCGTCTACAATGAGCAGTTCTTC
abundance: .; len: 11; j_gene: TRBJ2-2; v_gene: TRBV20-1; d_gene: .; CDR3aa: CSARPPRELFF; CDR3nt: TGCAGTGCCCGACCGCCGAGGGAGCTGTTTTTT
abundance: many; len: 13; j_gene: TRBJ2-2; v_gene: TRBV29-1; d_gene: .; CDR3aa: CSVEQGWSGELFF; CDR3nt: TGCAGCGTTGAACAGGGGTGGTCCGGGGAGCTGTTTTTT
abundance: .; len: 14; j_gene: TRBJ2-1; v_gene: TRBV9; d_gene: .; CDR3aa: CASSTEASHGEQFF; CDR3nt: TGTGCCAGCAGCACAGAGGCCAGCCATGGTGAGCAGTTCTTC
abundance: .; len: 13; j_gene: TRBJ2-3; v_gene: TRBV20-1; d_gene: .; CDR3aa: CSARSIGTDTQYF; CDR3nt: TGCAGTGCTAGGAGCATAGGCACAGATACGCAGTATTTT
abundance: few; len: 14; j_gene: TRBJ2-2; v_gene: TRBV12-3/TRBV12-4; d_gene: .; CDR3aa: CASSLGGRTGELFF; CDR3nt: TGTGCCAGCAGTTTAGGGGGTCGCACCGGGGAGCTGTTTTTT
abundance: many; len: 15; j_gene: TRBJ1-1; v_gene: TRBV13; d_gene: .; CDR3aa: CASSLAGSGEAEAFF; CDR3nt: TGTGCCAGCAGCTTAGCCGGTTCGGGGGAGGCTGAAGCTTTCTTT
abundance: many; len: 16; j_gene: TRBJ2-3; v_gene: TRBV20-1; d_gene: .; CDR3aa: CSARGSVAPRIDTQYF; CDR3nt: TGCAGTGCTAGGGGCTCCGTAGCACCACGAATTGATACGCAGTATTTT
abundance: once; len: 17; j_gene: TRBJ2-3; v_gene: TRBV4-3; d_gene: TRBD2; CDR3aa: CASSQGLAGLSPDTQYF; CDR3nt: TGCGCCAGCAGCCAAGGATTAGCGGGACTAAGCCCAGATACGCAGTATTTT
abundance: few; len: 17; j_gene: TRBJ2-5; v_gene: TRBV4-3; d_gene: .; CDR3aa: CASSQNLRQFPQETQYF; CDR3nt: TGCGCCAGCAGCCAAAATCTCCGGCAGTTCCCCCAAGAGACCCAGTACTTC
abundance: few; len: 18; j_gene: TRBJ2-5; v_gene: TRBV7-9; d_gene: TRBD2; CDR3aa: CASSLVYLGEGPQETQYF; CDR3nt: TGTGCCAGCAGCTTAGTCTATTTGGGGGAGGGCCCCCAAGAGACCCAGTACTTC
abundance: many; len: 11; j_gene: TRBJ1-1; v_gene: TRBV30; d_gene: .; CDR3aa: CAWQPNTEAFF; CDR3nt: TGTGCCTGGCAACCGAACACTGAAGCTTTCTTT
abundance: many; len: 13; j_gene: TRBJ1-2; v_gene: TRBV12-3/TRBV12-4; d_gene: .; CDR3aa: CASSSPTRPGYTF; CDR3nt: TGTGCCAGCAGTTCTCCTACAAGGCCGGGCTACACCTTC